The 9 T cell receptor beta chains below all came from one sample that was sequenced in a study of T cells after yellow fever vaccination (dated 2019 in TCRdb). Interpreted using the paper, the treatment or condition label stands for: live attenuated yellow fever vaccine strain. Library generation was performed with 5' RACE. The sample was run on an Illumina NovaSeq 6000. The raw public data were reprocessed by TCRdb itself: fastp quality trimming at Q25, MiXCR clonotype calling, in-frame beta chains only. Rows are unified per CDR3 protein, each entry keeping the most common DNA and genes. This sample has a few hundred thousand distinct CDR3 sequences in its table, and over 3% of those were observed once. Together, the top ten hold around 20% of the sample. Specimen: PBMCs, collected 15 days after the yellow fever booster vaccination. These receptors originate from a young man who received the YFV17D yellow fever vaccine.

There are many counts of this clonotype. The chain combines TRBV4-2 with TRBJ2-3; D is uncertain. Looked up from germline, CDR1 is LGHNA and CDR2 is YNFKEQ. V dropped 1 base and J dropped 5 bases, with 16 bases sitting between them. The CDR3 runs to 16 residues. The CDR3 protein is CASSQGFSGYEDTQYF. CDR3 nucleotides: TGTGCCAGCAGCCAAGGATTCTCCGGTTATGAAGATACGCAGTATTTT.

This clonotype was detected ten times or more. The J gene is TRBJ2-1, the V gene TRBV6-2 or TRBV6-3; 8 nucleotides line up with TRBD2. Trimming at V came to 9 bases and at J to 8 bases, leaving 9 bases not matched to a gene. There are 13 residues in the CDR3. Germline lookup yields CDR1 MNHEY and CDR2 SVGEGT. The CDR3 nucleotides read TGTGCCAGTTCGGGACTAGGAAGTCATGAGCAGTTCTTC. It codes for CASSGLGSHEQFF.

This clonotype has at least ten counts. This rearrangement joins TRBV9 to TRBJ2-1; TRBD2 aligns across 10 bases. Germline CDR1 is SGDLS and CDR2 is YYNGEE. The CDR3 spans 16 residues. V was clipped by 0 bases and J by 8 bases; unmatched bases: 8. The CDR3 sequence: CASSVAGSGGSDEQFF. The CDR3, as DNA: TGTGCCAGCAGCGTAGCTGGTAGCGGGGGGAGCGATGAGCAGTTCTTC.

This clonotype was counted a few times. V usage is TRBV4-1 and J usage is TRBJ1-1; D is undetermined. The V end was cut by 1 base, the J end by 7 bases, with 7 bases between. From germline, CDR1 is MGHRA and CDR2 YSYEKL. The length of the CDR3 is 12 residues. CDR3 coding DNA: TGCGCCAGCAGCCAAGGGAGCGGTGAAGCTTTCTTT. Protein: CASSQGSGEAFF.

This clonotype was observed many times. The chain carries TRBV5-1 and TRBJ1-5; 7 bases agree with TRBD1. CDR3 length: 15 residues. The V gene end was trimmed by 2 bases and the J gene end by 1 base; junction bases not matched to a gene: 3. CDR1 and CDR2 (germline): SGHRS, YFSETQ. Here the CDR3 reads CASSLQGISNQPQHF. The DNA of the CDR3 is TGCGCCAGCAGCTTACAGGGGATAAGCAATCAGCCCCAGCATTTT.

This clonotype was observed at least ten times. The chain has TRBV5-1 and TRBJ2-1; no clear D gene. Trimming left V 0 bases short and J 4 bases short, with 8 bases between. Germline V gene data show CDR1 as SGHRS and CDR2 as YFSETQ. The CDR3 loop spans 14 amino acids. The CDR3 sequence is CASSLVPEYNEQFF. Written as DNA, the CDR3 is TGCGCCAGCAGCTTGGTTCCGGAGTACAATGAGCAGTTCTTC.

This clonotype was counted ten times or more. The rearrangement uses TRBV5-1 and TRBJ2-1; tentatively, D is TRBD2 (6 bases). CDR3 length equals 13 residues. Trimming cost V 3 bases and J 8 bases, with 12 bases left between them. Germline CDR1 reads SGHRS; CDR2 reads YFSETQ. In nucleotides, the CDR3 is TGCGCCAGCAGCTCCAACCGGGGGTATGAGCAGTTCTTC. It encodes CASSSNRGYEQFF. The full variable domain, its missing parts supplied by reference TRBV5-1 and TRBJ2-1, is KAGVTQTPRYLIKTRGQQVTLSCSPISGHRSVSWYQQTPGQGLQFLFEYFSETQRNKGNFPGRFSGRQFSNSRSEMNVSTLELGDSALYLCASSSNRGYEQFFGPGTRLTVL.

A few counts support this clonotype. This chain uses TRBV30 with TRBJ1-5; D is uncertain. Per germline, CDR1 GTSNPN and CDR2 SVGIG (reference sequence). The length of the CDR3 is 13 residues. Trimming removed 1 base at V and 3 bases at J, with 7 bases between. The CDR3 here is CAWSDHHNQPQHF. The CDR3 region has the DNA TGTGCCTGGAGTGACCACCACAATCAGCCCCAGCATTTT. The entire variable domain, with the rest obtained from reference TRBV30 and TRBJ1-5, is as follows: SQTIHQWPATLVQPVGSPLSLECTVEGTSNPNLYWYRQAAGRGLQLLFYSVGIGQISSEVPQNLSASRPQDRQFILSSKKLLLSDSGFYLCAWSDHHNQPQHFGDGTRLSIL.

This clonotype has a count of ten or more. This chain joins TRBV7-2 and TRBJ2-1; 8 positions agree with TRBD2. This CDR3 has 15 amino acids. With 5 bases clipped from V and 8 bases from J, the junction kept 11 bases outside the gene matches. The V gene's germline CDR1 is SGHTA and CDR2 FQGNSA. The CDR3 reads CASSPYTGLADEQFF. The CDR3 DNA follows: TGTGCCAGCAGCCCCTATACCGGACTAGCCGATGAGCAGTTCTTC.